This T cell receptor beta chain was sequenced for a study of CD4 T cells in relation to SARS-CoV-2 and coronaviruses. Worth noting for this clone: The target antigen is unknown.

Study observations and caveats: Crossreactivity was assessed only for spike protein, not other viral proteins.

The assay was immunoSEQ multiplex PCR, and TCRdb's table has in-frame clones only and misses some. The sample lists 35,000 to 40,000 clones, approximately 85% seen once, with 3% to 3.5% in the top ten. V was shortened by 4 bases and J by 6 bases, with 11 bases between the two germline ends. Germline V gene lookup returns CDR1 LGHNA and CDR2 YNFKEQ. This CDR3 contains 13 residues. This chain joins TRBV4-2 and TRBJ2-3; tentatively, D is TRBD1 (6 bases). The receptor was isolated from an adult with COVID-19. Sequencing input: memory CD4+ T cells from PBMCs. CDR3 bases: TGTGCCAGCAGCCGCGACCAGGGGGATACGCAGTATTTT. It encodes CASSRDQGDTQYF.